This T cell receptor (beta chain) was sequenced in a study of cytomegalovirus exposure and HLA in healthy donors. As to this clone: Its antigen is unknown.

Study-wide results and limits: Highly shared sequence variants in one cluster were likely a sequencing artifact.

Germline V CDR1 and CDR2: SGHDN, FVKESK. V was cut by 4 bases and J by 0 bases, with 9 bases left in between. CDR3 length: 14 residues. It was with 60 Vbeta and 13 Jbeta primers that the PCR ran. Under the authors' procedure: Around 11 million shared chains were among approximately 80 million unique TCR beta chains counted in a later analysis. TCRdb keeps only in-frame clones here, not all; method: immunoSEQ multiplex PCR. For V, J and clone size, that table is used; D and trimming come from the DNA. The sample holds 150,000 to 200,000 clones, around 79% seen once. The chain employs TRBV14 and TRBJ1-2, with D possibly matching TRBD1 (5 bases). The source of this sequence is a male donor in good health and CMV-seropositive. Sequences were obtained from PBMCs. CDR3 bases: TGTGCCAGCAGCCCCGTGGGGCCTAACTATGGCTACACCTTC. As protein: CASSPVGPNYGYTF.